A single sample is the source of the 8 T cell receptor beta chains below, sequenced in a study of shared clonotypes between healthy human individuals (TCRdb year 2020). The library was obtained by the immunoSEQ multiplex PCR assay. TCRdb took over this immuneACCESS table, retaining in-frame rearrangements with V and J assigned. Such tables are incomplete; in checked studies, under half of the missing clones stem from an unresolved V gene, and the remainder is unexplained. The sample profile shows 470,000 or so clones; about 85% of them were found once. Approximately 11% of the sample comes from the top ten. Sequenced input: PBMCs. These receptors originate from a woman in her 40s in good health. Some clones in this sample may be carry-over from other donors' samples.

The CDR3 is CASSFLGEQPQHF. In DNA form, the CDR3 reads TGCGCCAGCAGCTTTCTCGGGGAACAGCCCCAGCATTTT. This chain connects TRBV5-1 to TRBJ1-5; no definite D call. CDR3 length: 13 residues. CDR1 SGHRS and CDR2 YFSETQ come from the germline V gene. V shed 2 bases and J shed 7 bases, with 10 bases lying between them.

This clone has just a few counts. The likely explanation is a read error, given a far larger clone one base away. The chain is built from TRBV7-9 and TRBJ2-4; 7 positions agree with TRBD1. The CDR3 runs 14 residues. Germline V gene lookup returns CDR1 SEHNR and CDR2 FQNEAQ (reference sequence). In DNA, the CDR3 is TGTGCCAGCAGCTCCGGGACAGCCGAAAACATTCAGTACTTC. This gives the protein CASSSGTAENIQYF.

To note about this clone: A far more abundant clone sits one base away, making this likely a read error. Other DNA sequences from this sample encode an identical CDR3 as well. The J gene is TRBJ1-1, the V gene TRBV2; TRBD1 aligns across 10 bases. This CDR3 region has 15 residues. The germline V gene encodes CDR1 SNHLY and CDR2 FYNNEI. The CDR3 reads CASSEWDRGSPEAFF. The CDR3 coding sequence is TGCGCCAGCAGTGAATGGGACAGGGGCTCTCCTGAAGCTTTCTTT.

The chain uses TRBV28 and TRBJ2-3; the match to TRBD2 covers 8 bases. This CDR3 has 15 amino acids. CDR1 is MDHEN, CDR2 SYDVKM, per germline. Unmatched junction bases numbered 12, after V lost 8 bases and J lost 5 bases. This chain's CDR3 is CASPRTAGVIDTQYF. CDR3 nucleotide sequence: TGTGCCAGCCCGAGAACAGCGGGAGTGATAGATACGCAGTATTTT.

This chain uses TRBV10-3 with TRBJ2-7; the match to TRBD1 covers 9 bases. The V gene end was trimmed by 6 bases and the J gene end by 5 bases; junction bases not matched to a gene: 8. The CDR3 is made up of 14 amino acids. Per the germline V gene, CDR1 is ENHRY and CDR2 is SYGVKD. In DNA form, the CDR3 reads TGTGCCATCAGAAAGAACAGGGGGCTGGACGAGCAGTACTTC. Translation: CAIRKNRGLDEQYF.

Comments on this clone: This probably arose from a read error, given a far larger clone one base away. CDR3 nucleotide sequence: TGTGCCAGCAGTTACAACGTGTTAGACTACGAGCAGTACTTC. Protein sequence: CASSYNVLDYEQYF. The rearrangement links TRBV6-5 to TRBJ2-7; D uncertain. Germline CDR1 is MNHEY and CDR2 is SVGAGI. V was pared by 2 bases and J by 3 bases, with 11 bases between. CDR3 length equals 14 residues.

V is TRBV9 and J is TRBJ2-1, with D perhaps matching TRBD1 (6 bases). The CDR3 totals 13 residues. Looked up from germline, CDR1 is SGDLS and CDR2 is YYNGEE. V lost 7 bases and J 8 bases, leaving 16 bases between the germline ends. The CDR3 reads CASSRTAKDEQFF. In nucleotides, the CDR3 is TGTGCCAGCTCCCGGACAGCTAAAGATGAGCAGTTCTTC.

The chain employs TRBV29-1 and TRBJ2-6; 7 bases match TRBD1. The CDR3 sequence is 16 residues long. V shed 5 bases, J shed 2 bases, and the junction held 9 bases outside the gene matches. Germline assignment: CDR1 SQVTM and CDR2 ANQGSEA. This chain's CDR3 is CSVLGTASAGANVLTF. The CDR3 nucleotides are TGCAGCGTTTTAGGGACAGCTTCTGCTGGGGCCAACGTCCTGACTTTC.